These 32 T cell receptor beta chains originate from one sample sequenced in a study of T cell responses to AZD1222 COVID-19 vaccine. Here immunoSEQ multiplex PCR was the method, and the copy in TCRdb shows in-frame clones only, minus some. The data contain approximately 100,000 clones, 93% of them singletons. The starting material was peripheral blood, obtained on day 0 of AZD1222 vaccination. These TCRs come from an adult in good health.

Comment on this clone: The sample holds other DNA sequences that translate to the same CDR3. The chain is built from TRBV5-1 and TRBJ1-1; D call uncertain. V lost 2 bases to trimming and J lost 1 base, with 6 bases between them. Germline loops: CDR1 SGHRS, CDR2 YFSETQ. This CDR3 has 13 amino acids. The CDR3 nucleotides are TGCGCCAGCAGCTTAGCAGGGAACACTGAAGCTTTCTTT. It codes for CASSLAGNTEAFF.

The rearrangement links TRBV18 to TRBJ2-3; 8 nucleotides align to TRBD2. The CDR3 loop spans 15 amino acids. Looked up from germline, CDR1 is KGHSH and CDR2 is LQKENI. V trimming: 3 bases; J trimming: 2 bases; junction bases outside the gene matches: 4. CDR3 nucleotides: TGTGCCAGCTCACCGTCACTAGCGGTCACAGATACGCAGTATTTT. As protein: CASSPSLAVTDTQYF.

V gene TRBV19 combines with J gene TRBJ2-6; D is unclear. The CDR3 loop spans 15 amino acids. Trimming left V 3 bases short and J 0 bases short, with 6 bases between. The germline V gene encodes CDR1 LNHDA and CDR2 SQIVND (reference sequence). The CDR3 DNA sequence: TGTGCCAGTAGTATCTCCAGCTCTGGGGCCAACGTCCTGACTTTC. Protein: CASSISSSGANVLTF. Supplemented by reference TRBV19 and TRBJ2-6, the full variable domain reads DGGITQSPKYLFRKEGQNVTLSCEQNLNHDAMYWYRQDPGQGLRLIYYSQIVNDFQKGDIAEGYSVSREKKESFPLTVTSAQKNPTAFYLCASSISSSGANVLTFGAGSRLTVL.

The chain combines TRBV5-8 with TRBJ2-3, with 12 bases matching TRBD2. V shed 1 base and J 4 bases; nucleotides not matched to a gene: 10. This CDR3 contains 18 residues. The germline CDR1 and CDR2 sequences are SGHTS and YDEGEE. The CDR3 sequence: CASSLYGLAGSFPDTQYF. The CDR3 DNA sequence: TGTGCCAGCAGCTTGTATGGACTAGCGGGATCATTTCCAGATACGCAGTATTTT. Filled out from reference TRBV5-8 and TRBJ2-3, the complete variable domain reads EAGVTQSPTHLIKTRGQQATLRCSPISGHTSVYWYQQALGLGLQFLLWYDEGEERNRGNFPPRFSGRQFPNYSSELNVNALELEDSALYLCASSLYGLAGSFPDTQYFGPGTRLTVL.

The rearrangement joins TRBV5-1 to TRBJ2-5; D ambiguous. The V end lost 0 bases, the J end lost 5 bases, and 8 bases lay between the germline ends. CDR1 and CDR2 from the germline V gene are SGHRS and YFSETQ. There are 13 residues in the CDR3. The CDR3 spells CASSLEVSETQYF. The CDR3 DNA sequence: TGCGCCAGCAGCTTGGAAGTCAGCGAGACCCAGTACTTC.

J is TRBJ2-2 and V is TRBV6-7; 11 bases fit TRBD2. TRBV6-7 is classed as an ORF, of uncertain function. The ends lost 0 bases at V and 2 bases at J; junction bases unmatched: 8. The length of the CDR3 is 19 residues. DNA of the CDR3: TGTGCCAGCAGTTACTCCAGGTGGGGACTAGCGGTAAACACCGGGGAGCTGTTTTTT. This gives the protein CASSYSRWGLAVNTGELFF.

The chain recombines TRBV19 with TRBJ2-6; perhaps TRBD1 as D (5 bases). Deletions cut 5 bases from V and 3 bases from J, with 11 bases between. Germline V lookup: CDR1 LNHDA, CDR2 SQIVND (reference sequence). This CDR3 has 15 residues. CDR3 DNA: TGTGCCAGTAGTGCCCAGGGTTTTGGGGCCAACGTCCTGACTTTC. Protein: CASSAQGFGANVLTF.

The chain couples TRBV4-2 to TRBJ2-3, with D perhaps matching TRBD2 (6 bases). V lost 4 bases, J lost 0 bases, and 20 bases lay in between. The CDR3 spans 18 residues. From germline, CDR1 is LGHNA and CDR2 YNFKEQ. The CDR3 DNA follows: TGTGCCAGCAGCCTTCGTCCTAGGGGTGGGGGGAGCACAGATACGCAGTATTTT. It codes for CASSLRPRGGGSTDTQYF.

This rearrangement joins TRBV11-3 to TRBJ2-1, with a weak D call TRBD2 (5 bases). This CDR3 has 13 amino acids. Trimming stripped 8 bases from V and 0 bases from J, with 8 bases between. In germline, CDR1 is SGHNT, CDR2 YENEEA. The CDR3 spells CASSSGSYNEQFF. CDR3 sequence (DNA): TGTGCCAGCTCAAGCGGCTCCTACAATGAGCAGTTCTTC.

V is TRBV24-1 and J is TRBJ2-1; 7 bases agree with TRBD1. CDR1 and CDR2 from the germline V gene are KGHDR and SFDVKD. The CDR3 covers 14 residues. V gave up 4 bases and J gave up 4 bases; unmatched junction bases: 3. DNA of the CDR3: TGTGCCACCAGTGACCAGACAGGGTACAATGAGCAGTTCTTC. It encodes CATSDQTGYNEQFF.

The chain employs TRBV7-2 and TRBJ2-6; unclear D gene. Trimming removed 8 bases from V and 0 bases from J, with 5 bases in between. CDR1 is SGHTA, CDR2 FQGNSA, per germline. The CDR3 sequence is 13 residues long. CDR3 amino acids: CASLNSGANVLTF. Written as DNA, the CDR3 is TGTGCCAGCTTGAACTCTGGGGCCAACGTCCTGACTTTC.

The rearrangement joins TRBV6-5 to TRBJ1-2, with 11 bases identical to TRBD1. This CDR3 has 14 residues. V shed 6 bases, J shed 0 bases, and the junction held 0 bases outside the gene matches. The V gene's germline CDR1 is MNHEY and CDR2 SVGAGI. CDR3 region: CASRGQGANYGYTF. CDR3 DNA sequence: TGTGCCAGCAGGGGACAGGGGGCTAACTATGGCTACACCTTC.

V usage is TRBV2 and J usage is TRBJ2-3; 8 bases are shared with TRBD2. J was trimmed by 2 bases and V by 6 bases; bases with no gene match: 10. The length of the CDR3 is 16 residues. Germline loops: CDR1 SNHLY, CDR2 FYNNEI. The CDR3 is CASRIGSSGTTDTQYF. The DNA of the CDR3 is TGTGCCAGCAGGATAGGGAGTAGCGGGACCACAGATACGCAGTATTTT.

This chain connects TRBV11-3 to TRBJ1-6; D might be TRBD1 (5 bases). Deletions cut 4 bases from V and 5 bases from J, with 9 bases between. Germline lookup yields CDR1 SGHNT and CDR2 YENEEA. This CDR3 has 14 residues. Here the CDR3 reads CASSSSGNNSPLHF. CDR3 nucleotides: TGTGCCAGCAGCTCCTCAGGGAATAATTCACCCCTCCACTTT.

The chain couples TRBV11-2 to TRBJ2-7, with 8 bases matching TRBD2. The CDR3 totals 15 residues. The germline gives CDR1 SGHAT, CDR2 FQNNGV. The V gene end was trimmed by 2 bases and the J gene end by 4 bases; junction bases not matched to a gene: 7. Here the CDR3 DNA reads TGTGCCAGCAGCTTAACCAGCGGGAGTTTGTACGAGCAGTACTTC. Translating it yields CASSLTSGSLYEQYF.

CDR3 loop: CASTSQLATNTGELFF. The CDR3 coding sequence is TGTGCCAGCACTTCTCAACTAGCGACGAACACCGGGGAGCTGTTTTTT. The chain is built from TRBV6-6 and TRBJ2-2; 7 nucleotides line up with TRBD2. This CDR3 is 16 amino acids long. Germline V gene data show CDR1 as MNHNY and CDR2 as SVGAGI (reference sequence). With 7 bases clipped from V and 0 bases from J, the junction kept 8 bases outside the gene matches.

The chain employs TRBV12-5 and TRBJ2-1; perhaps TRBD2 as D (7 bases). Trimming removed 5 bases at V and 6 bases at J, with 20 bases between. CDR1 is LGHNT and CDR2 is FRNRAP in the germline V gene. The CDR3 totals 16 residues. The CDR3 DNA reads TGTGCTAGTGGTCCGCGTTGGGGGGGCGCGGGCAATGAGCAGTTCTTC. Translated: CASGPRWGGAGNEQFF. The full variable domain, completed using reference TRBV12-5 and TRBJ2-1, is DARVTQTPRHKVTEMGQEVTMRCQPILGHNTVFWYRQTMMQGLELLAYFRNRAPLDDSGMPKDRFSAEMPDATLATLKIQPSEPRDSAVYFCASGPRWGGAGNEQFFGPGTRLTVL.

This clone has only one observation. The chain combines TRBV5-4 with TRBJ2-7; 10 bases are shared with TRBD2. This CDR3 contains 15 residues. Germline CDR1 and CDR2: SGHNT and YYREEE (reference sequence). With 4 bases clipped from V and 4 bases from J, the junction kept 8 bases outside the gene matches. CDR3 region: CASSRGGTSAYEQYF. The DNA of the CDR3 is TGTGCCAGCAGCAGGGGCGGGACTAGCGCATACGAGCAGTACTTC.

The chain combines TRBV7-2 with TRBJ2-1, with TRBD2 identical over 7 bases. This CDR3 region has 14 residues. Germline V gene lookup returns CDR1 SGHTA and CDR2 FQGNSA. V lost 5 bases to trimming and J lost 9 bases; unmatched junction nucleotides: 10. CDR3 in amino acids: CASSPTGTTTEQFF. In DNA, the CDR3 is TGTGCCAGCAGCCCCACCGGGACTACGACTGAGCAGTTCTTC.

DNA of the CDR3: TGTGCCACCAGCAGAGACTCCAGCTACGAGCAGTACTTC. Amino acid sequence: CATSRDSSYEQYF. V gene TRBV15 combines with J gene TRBJ2-7; no clear D. CDR1 is LNHNV, CDR2 YYDKDF, per germline (reference sequence). V was pared by 0 bases and J by 3 bases, with 6 bases between. The CDR3 is 13 residues long.

The rearrangement uses TRBV4-2 and TRBJ1-1; no definite D call. Germline values: CDR1 LGHNA, CDR2 YNFKEQ. There are 13 residues in the CDR3. Trimming left V 2 bases short and J 3 bases short, with 7 bases between. The CDR3 sequence is CASSQLRDTEAFF. CDR3 in DNA: TGTGCCAGCAGCCAACTCCGAGACACTGAAGCTTTCTTT.

The chain joins TRBV6-4 to TRBJ2-7, with 12 nucleotides matching TRBD1. V trimming: 0 bases; J trimming: 7 bases; junction bases outside the gene matches: 10. The CDR3 runs 17 residues. Germline V gene lookup returns CDR1 MRHNA and CDR2 SNTAGT. For the CDR3, the DNA is TGTGCCAGCAGTGACTCCTTTGGGACAGGGGGCTCGTGGGAGCAGTACTTC. This gives the protein CASSDSFGTGGSWEQYF.

The chain links TRBV14 to TRBJ2-1, with D tentatively TRBD2 (6 bases). V was clipped by 6 bases and J by 9 bases, with 15 bases between them. This CDR3 comprises 13 residues. Germline V gene sequence: CDR1 SGHDN, CDR2 FVKESK. CDR3 coding DNA: TGTGCCAGCAGTTTAGCGGCGGTTGGTGAGCAGTTCTTC. It yields the protein CASSLAAVGEQFF.

The chain carries TRBV6-2 or TRBV6-3 and TRBJ2-7; no firm D call. Per germline, CDR1 MNHEY and CDR2 SVGEGT. Trimming took off 6 bases at V and 6 bases at J, with 18 bases between the two ends. The CDR3 is made up of 14 amino acids. CDR3 loop: CASSQTVASSEQYF. Here the CDR3 DNA reads TGTGCCAGCAGCCAAACGGTAGCTTCTAGCGAGCAGTACTTC.

This chain joins TRBV7-3 and TRBJ1-1; D not resolved. V was clipped by 2 bases and J by 0 bases, with 7 bases between them. This CDR3 comprises 14 residues. Germline V gene sequence: CDR1 SGHTA, CDR2 FQGTGA. CDR3 residues: CASSLLRMNTEAFF. For the CDR3, the DNA is TGTGCCAGCAGCTTACTACGGATGAACACTGAAGCTTTCTTT.

This clone appeared once. The chain uses TRBV6-2 or TRBV6-3 and TRBJ1-5; 12 bases map to TRBD1. The J segment lost 2 bases and the V segment lost 0 bases, leaving 5 bases of the junction unmatched. Germline-derived CDR1 and CDR2 are MNHEY and SVGEGT. The CDR3 is 18 amino acids. The CDR3 protein is CASSYSIGTGGGNQPQHF. For the CDR3, the DNA is TGTGCCAGCAGTTACTCGATCGGGACAGGGGGCGGCAATCAGCCCCAGCATTTT.

This clone appeared once. This sequence joins TRBV21-1 and TRBJ1-2. TRBV21-1 is a pseudogene. This CDR3 has 19 amino acids. The CDR3, as DNA: TGTGCCAGCAGCAAAGCTTGCAGGGCGGGACTTCAGCTTCTTTATGGCTACACCTTC. Translation: CASSKACRAGLQLLYGYTF.

V usage is TRBV4-1 and J usage is TRBJ2-1; TRBD2 matches 8 bases. Germline V gene data show CDR1 as MGHRA and CDR2 as YSYEKL. This CDR3 contains 16 residues. Trimming took 1 base from V and 7 from J; bases not matched to a gene: 9. CDR3 DNA: TGCGCCAGCAGCCAAGTTGGGAGCGGGAGCCCGAATGAGCAGTTCTTC. It specifies CASSQVGSGSPNEQFF.

CDR3 protein: CASVPRQGANHNEQFF. The CDR3 coding sequence is TGTGCCAGCGTACCACGACAGGGGGCTAACCACAATGAGCAGTTCTTC. V is TRBV5-5 and J is TRBJ2-1; 10 nucleotides match TRBD1. Germline V gene lookup returns CDR1 SGHKS and CDR2 YYEKEE (reference sequence). J gave up 5 bases and V 7 bases, and 12 bases lay outside the gene matches. The CDR3 is 16 residues long.

This chain links TRBV7-9 with TRBJ1-2, with 8 bases fitting TRBD1. The CDR3 runs 15 residues. The V segment lost 1 base and the J segment 8 bases; nucleotides outside the gene matches: 9. Per the germline V gene, CDR1 is SEHNR and CDR2 is FQNEAQ (reference sequence). The CDR3 is CASSLGRGLSVGYTF. As DNA, the CDR3 is TGTGCCAGCAGCTTAGGCAGGGGGCTTTCGGTCGGCTACACCTTC.

The V gene is TRBV5-4, the J gene TRBJ1-6; maybe TRBD1 (5 bases). CDR1 is SGHNT, CDR2 YYREEE, per germline (reference sequence). Deletions cut 4 bases from V and 10 bases from J, with 15 bases between. The CDR3 loop spans 14 amino acids. This CDR3 reads CASSRDGIHSPLHF. As DNA, the CDR3 is TGTGCCAGCAGCCGGGACGGGATCCACTCACCCCTCCACTTT.

The V and J genes are TRBV11-3 and TRBJ2-1, with D uncertain. The CDR3 runs to 14 residues. The V end was cut by 1 base, the J end by 4 bases, with 8 bases between. The germline gives CDR1 SGHNT, CDR2 YENEEA. The CDR3 region has the DNA TGTGCCAGCAGCTTAGGCCTAAAATACAATGAGCAGTTCTTC. Amino acids: CASSLGLKYNEQFF.